This TCR beta chain was recorded in a study of T cells after yellow fever vaccination. Study conclusions and caveats: Abundant bulk-population clonotypes could contaminate the FACS-sorted repertoires.

Germline CDR1 MRHNA, CDR2 SNTAGT. The V end was cut by 2 bases, the J end by 1 base, with 4 bases between. This CDR3 is 13 amino acids long. Template switching with 5'RACE generated the TCR cDNA and added a universal primer site and UMIs. TCRdb itself ran the 5' RACE reads through MiXCR, one entry per CDR3 protein. The table has around 46,000 distinct CDR3 sequences, about 6.8% seen once. This clonotype was recorded at least ten times. The rearrangement links TRBV6-4 to TRBJ2-3; D is unclear. The sequence was obtained from a man aged 25 to 40 who received the YFV17D yellow fever vaccine. This specimen was CD8+ T cells not binding an NS4B(214-222) dextramer, sorted from PBMCs, taken 45 days after the yellow fever booster vaccination. Written as DNA, the CDR3 is TGTGCCAGCAGTGACGGGGGCACAGATACGCAGTATTTT. It encodes CASSDGGTDTQYF.